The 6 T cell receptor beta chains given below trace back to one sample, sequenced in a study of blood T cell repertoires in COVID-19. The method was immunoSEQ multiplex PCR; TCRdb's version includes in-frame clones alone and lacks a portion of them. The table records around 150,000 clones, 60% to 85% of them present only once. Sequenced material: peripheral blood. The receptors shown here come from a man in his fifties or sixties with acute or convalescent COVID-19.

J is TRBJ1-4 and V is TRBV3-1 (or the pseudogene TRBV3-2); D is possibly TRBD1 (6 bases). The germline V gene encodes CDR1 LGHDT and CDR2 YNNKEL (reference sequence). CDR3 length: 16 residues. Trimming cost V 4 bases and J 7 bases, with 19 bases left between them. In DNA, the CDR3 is TGTGCCAGCAGCCTGGGGGGGCTGGGAGGTGGTGAAAAACTGTTTTTT. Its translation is CASSLGGLGGGEKLFF.

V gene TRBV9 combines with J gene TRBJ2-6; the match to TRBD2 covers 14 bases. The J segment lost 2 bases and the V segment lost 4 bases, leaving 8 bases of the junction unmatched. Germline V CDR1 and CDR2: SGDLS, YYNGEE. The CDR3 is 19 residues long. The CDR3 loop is CASSTGTSGGGAGANVLTF. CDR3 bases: TGTGCCAGCAGCACAGGGACTAGCGGGGGCGGGGCTGGGGCCAACGTCCTGACTTTC. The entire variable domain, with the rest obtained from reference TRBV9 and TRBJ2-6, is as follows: DSGVTQTPKHLITATGQRVTLRCSPRSGDLSVYWYQQSLDQGLQFLIQYYNGEERAKGNILERFSAQQFPDLHSELNLSSLELGDSALYFCASSTGTSGGGAGANVLTFGAGSRLTVL.

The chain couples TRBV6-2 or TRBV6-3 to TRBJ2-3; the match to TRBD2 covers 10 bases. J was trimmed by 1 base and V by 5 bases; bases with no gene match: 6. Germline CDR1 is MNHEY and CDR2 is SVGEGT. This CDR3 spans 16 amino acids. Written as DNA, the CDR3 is TGTGCCAGCAGTCTTAGCGGGGGGCGGGGCACAGATACGCAGTATTTT. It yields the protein CASSLSGGRGTDTQYF.

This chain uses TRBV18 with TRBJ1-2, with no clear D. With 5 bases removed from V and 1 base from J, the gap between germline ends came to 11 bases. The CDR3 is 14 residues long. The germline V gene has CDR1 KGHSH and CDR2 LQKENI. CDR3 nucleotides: TGTGCCAGCTCAGACTCGACCGTTAACTATGGCTACACCTTC. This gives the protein CASSDSTVNYGYTF.

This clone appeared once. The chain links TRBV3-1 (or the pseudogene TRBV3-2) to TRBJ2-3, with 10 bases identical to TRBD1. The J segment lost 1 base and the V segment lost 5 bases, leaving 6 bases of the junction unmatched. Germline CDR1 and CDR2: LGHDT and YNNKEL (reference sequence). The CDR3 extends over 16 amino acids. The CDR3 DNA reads TGTGCCAGCAGCTCAGCCGGGACAGGGGGCACAGATACGCAGTATTTT. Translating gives CASSSAGTGGTDTQYF.

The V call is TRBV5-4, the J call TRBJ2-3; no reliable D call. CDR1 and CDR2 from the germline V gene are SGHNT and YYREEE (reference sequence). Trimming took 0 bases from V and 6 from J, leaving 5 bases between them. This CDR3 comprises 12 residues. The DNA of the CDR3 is TGTGCCAGCAGCTTGGTCGGTGATACGCAGTATTTT. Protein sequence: CASSLVGDTQYF.